This TCR beta chain was sequenced in a study of human T cells and chemical hapten exposure (dated by TCRdb to the early 2020s). As for the study more broadly: For sensitization, 2% DPC in acetone was applied to a 2 cm by 2 cm area of upper inner arm skin. Patients additionally received weekly therapeutic DPC doses to the scalp throughout the approximately 25-week study period. Patch tests used Finn chambers with 0.01% DPC on the upper back, scored after 6 days by International Contact Dermatitis Research Group standards. The mostly female patient cohort included alopecia areata with under or over 50% scalp involvement, alopecia totalis and alopecia universalis. Libraries were pooled for sequencing, and variation in per-sample TCR yields was attributed mainly to small differences in library volumes within the pool. Peripheral blood TCR repertoire changes were tracked in vivo in alopecia patients during primary and secondary sensitization to the hapten diphenylcyclopropenone (DPC). Blood was sampled from patients pre-sensitization (week 0) and at 2, 6 and about 24 weeks after DPC sensitization. For TCR sequencing, blood came from 25 to 35 alopecia patients at anywhere from one to four time points (pre-sensitization, 2, 6 and 24 weeks). Study-level results and caveats: DPC sensitization did not change how many TCRs were above 1 in 1000 frequency, and no evidence was found of alterations in global repertoire structure. Patch test score was positively correlated with the number of PT1 expanded TCRs, with significance at thresholds 8, 16 and 32 but not at 4. Repeated subsampling changed both the strength of the expansion versus patch-test correlation and the threshold at which the correlation became significant. Because every patient had alopecia, a presumed autoimmune disease, the patients' immune response might differ from that of healthy individuals. Compared with pre-sensitization or healthy control sets, expanded TCRs formed significantly more large CDR3 similarity clusters, which is consistent with antigen-driven responses.

In its sample, this clonotype was seen a few times. Its antigen has not been determined. It has no much larger one-base neighbor in the sample; base qualities were not kept. The time point label of this sample denotes: patch test 1, 2 weeks after DPC sensitization. The intended sense of this specimen's treatment or condition label: therapeutic diphenylcyclopropenone sensitization with weekly scalp DPC. At each patch-test visit, blood was drawn before the patch test was applied. Patients were eligible if aged 18 to 70, diagnosed with alopecia and judged suitable for DPC therapy, and pregnant patients were excluded. Total RNA was extracted from unfractionated whole blood collected in Tempus Blood RNA tubes. Libraries were constructed by RACE. Sequencing took place on a NextSeq 500. Library preparation attached unique molecular identifiers to individual cDNA molecules for quantitative, reproducible TCR counting. Each blood RNA sample was used to sequence both TCR alpha and TCR beta chains. Concerning the study's data processing: A median of about 87,000 TCRs per sample was observed, with a range of 23,224 to 690,600. The Decombinator software suite was used to annotate the V, J and CDR3 of the TCR reads. To make PS versus PT1 abundance plots, every sample was subsampled to the same number of TCRs (28,000). TCRs were defined as expanded if absent before sensitization and observed at least eight times at the 2-week time point. The raw public data were reprocessed by TCRdb itself: fastp quality trimming at Q25, MiXCR clonotype calling, in-frame beta chains only. Identical CDR3 proteins give one entry, which carries the most common genes and DNA. For this entry, the V and J calls and clone size follow TCRdb and not the study's own pipeline. The sample table shows 350,000 or so distinct CDR3 sequences, and roughly 6.9% are seen once. The ten largest account for roughly 8% of the sample.

V lost 2 bases and J lost 5 bases, and the count of bases not matched to a germline gene is 10. The germline V gene supplies CDR1 SGHAT and CDR2 FQNNGV. The CDR3 runs 16 residues from the cysteine to the phenylalanine. Kept here is only the CDR3 DNA, which spans 48 bases and is read in frame from base 1. The V and J segments used are TRBV11-2 and TRBJ2-3; 7 bases in the junction line up with TRBD1. This specimen consisted of whole blood, obtained in connection with sensitization to the hapten diphenylcyclopropenone (DPC). The sequence came from a woman younger than 30 with alopecia areata. Some clones in this sample may be carry-over from other donors' samples. The nucleotide sequence is given as TGTGCCAGCAGCTTACTCTCCGGGACAGCCAGAGATACGCAGTATTTT. Translated, it gives CASSLLSGTARDTQYF.